Detailed here is one T cell receptor (beta chain). No antigen is known for it. Base qualities were left out, and no much larger clone turns up one base away. CDR1 LNHDA and CDR2 SQIVND were looked up in the germline V gene (reference sequence). V has 4 bases trimmed and J has 6 bases trimmed; junction bases matching no gene number 5. Its CDR3 holds 13 amino acids, cysteine through phenylalanine. Only CDR3 DNA is held: 39 bases, read in frame from base 1. The record originates from a study of T cell changes during pregnancy in multiple sclerosis (dated by TCRdb to between 2017 and 2020). The study in broad terms: In women with multiple sclerosis, the researchers looked at how the T cell repertoire shifted as pregnancy progressed.

The library was obtained by the immunoSEQ multiplex PCR assay. TCRdb took this table from immuneACCESS and kept in-frame rearrangements with V and J called. Such tables lack part of the clones; where checked against another copy, unresolved V genes explain under half of the gap, and the rest is unexplained. A total of some 45,000 clones appear in this sample, around 95% of them only once. The ten largest clones capture 5.5% to 6% of the sample. The chain is made from TRBV19 and TRBJ1-1, and TRBD1 aligns with 7 junction nucleotides. The specimen was CD8+ T cells from peripheral blood mononuclear cells, collected in the first trimester of pregnancy. The receptor was derived from a female donor with multiple sclerosis, enrolled in a pregnancy study. The nucleotide sequence is given as TGTGCCAGTAGTAGACAGGGTATCGCTGAAGCTTTCTTT. It is translated as CASSRQGIAEAFF.